This record covers a single TCR beta chain. The data belong to a study of T cell changes during pregnancy in multiple sclerosis. Profiled with immunoSEQ multiplex PCR; TCRdb holds only in-frame clones, not every one. The sample has about 59,000 clones; less than 95% are singletons. Germline loops: CDR1 SGHRS, CDR2 YFSETQ. V lost 3 bases, J lost 2 bases, and 4 bases stayed unmatched. CDR3 length equals 14 residues. The clonotype originates from a female donor with multiple sclerosis, enrolled in a pregnancy study. Material: CD8+ T cells from peripheral blood mononuclear cells, obtained after pregnancy. This chain connects TRBV5-1 to TRBJ1-2; the match to TRBD1 covers 7 bases. CDR3 loop: CASSSQGRNYGYTF. DNA of the CDR3: TGCGCCAGCAGCTCACAGGGGCGAAACTATGGCTACACCTTC.